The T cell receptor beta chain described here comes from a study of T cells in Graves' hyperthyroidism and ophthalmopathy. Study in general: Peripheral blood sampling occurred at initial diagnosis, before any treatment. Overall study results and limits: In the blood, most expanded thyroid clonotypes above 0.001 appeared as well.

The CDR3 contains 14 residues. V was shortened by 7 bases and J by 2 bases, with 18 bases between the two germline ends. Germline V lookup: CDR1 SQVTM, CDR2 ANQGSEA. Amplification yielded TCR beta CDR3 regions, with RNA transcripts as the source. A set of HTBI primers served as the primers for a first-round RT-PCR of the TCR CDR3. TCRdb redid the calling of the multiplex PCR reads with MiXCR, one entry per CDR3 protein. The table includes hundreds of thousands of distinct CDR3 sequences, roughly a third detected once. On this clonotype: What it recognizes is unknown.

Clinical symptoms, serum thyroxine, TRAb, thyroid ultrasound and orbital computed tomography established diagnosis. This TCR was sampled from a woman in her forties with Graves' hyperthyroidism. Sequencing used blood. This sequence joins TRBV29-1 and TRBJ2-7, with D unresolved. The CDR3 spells CSAVVVQTTYEQYF. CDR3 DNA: TGCAGCGCTGTGGTAGTACAGACGACCTACGAGCAGTACTTC.